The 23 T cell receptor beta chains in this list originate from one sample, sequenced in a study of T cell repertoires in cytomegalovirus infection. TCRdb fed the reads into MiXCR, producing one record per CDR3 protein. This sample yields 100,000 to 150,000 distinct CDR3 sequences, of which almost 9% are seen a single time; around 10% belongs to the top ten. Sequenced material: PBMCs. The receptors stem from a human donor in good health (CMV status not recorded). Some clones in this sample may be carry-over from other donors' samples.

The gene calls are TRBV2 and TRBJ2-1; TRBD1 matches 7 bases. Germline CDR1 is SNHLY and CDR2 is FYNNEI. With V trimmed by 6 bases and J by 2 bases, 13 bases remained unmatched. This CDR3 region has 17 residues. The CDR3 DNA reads TGTGCCAGCAGAACCTCCCTATGGCAGGGGGCCTACAATGAGCAGTTCTTC. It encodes CASRTSLWQGAYNEQFF.

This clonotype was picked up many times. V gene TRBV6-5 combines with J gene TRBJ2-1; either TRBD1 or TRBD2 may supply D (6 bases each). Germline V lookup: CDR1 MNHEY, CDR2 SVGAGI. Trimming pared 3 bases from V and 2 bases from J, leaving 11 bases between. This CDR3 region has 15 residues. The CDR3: CASSYLGGPYNEQFF. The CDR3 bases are TGTGCCAGCAGTTATCTCGGGGGCCCCTACAATGAGCAGTTCTTC.

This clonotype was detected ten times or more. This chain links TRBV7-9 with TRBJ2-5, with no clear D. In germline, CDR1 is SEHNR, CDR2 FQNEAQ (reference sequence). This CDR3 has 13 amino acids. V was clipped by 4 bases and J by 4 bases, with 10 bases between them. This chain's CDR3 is CASSSDVGETQYF. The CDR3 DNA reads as TGTGCCAGCAGCTCAGATGTGGGAGAGACCCAGTACTTC.

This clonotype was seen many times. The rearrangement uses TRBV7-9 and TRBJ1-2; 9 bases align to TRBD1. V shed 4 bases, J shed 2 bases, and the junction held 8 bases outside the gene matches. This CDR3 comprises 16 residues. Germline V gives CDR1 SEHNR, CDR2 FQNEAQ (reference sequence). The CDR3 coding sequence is TGTGCCAGCAGCTCCTACGGACAGGGGCCCAACTATGGCTACACCTTC. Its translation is CASSSYGQGPNYGYTF. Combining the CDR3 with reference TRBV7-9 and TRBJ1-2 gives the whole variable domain DTGVSQNPRHKITKRGQNVTFRCDPISEHNRLYWYRQTLGQGPEFLTYFQNEAQLEKSRLLSDRFSAERPKGSFSTLEIQRTEQGDSAMYLCASSSYGQGPNYGYTFGSGTRLTVV.

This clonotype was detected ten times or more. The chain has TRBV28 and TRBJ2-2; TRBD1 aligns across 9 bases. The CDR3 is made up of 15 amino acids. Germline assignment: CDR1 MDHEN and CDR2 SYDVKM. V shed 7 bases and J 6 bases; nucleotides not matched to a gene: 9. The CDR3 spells CASISPGTGSGELFF. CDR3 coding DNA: TGTGCCAGCATATCACCCGGGACAGGGTCCGGGGAGCTGTTTTTT.

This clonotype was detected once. For the CDR3, the DNA is TGCAGTGCAGCCCGCCCCGATCTGATATCCTACGAGCAGTACTTC. Its protein is CSAARPDLISYEQYF. The chain carries TRBV20-1 and TRBJ2-7; D is uncertain. CDR3 length: 15 residues. CDR1 is DFQATT and CDR2 is SNEGSKA in the germline V gene (reference sequence). The V end was cut by 6 bases, the J end by 1 base, with 19 bases between.

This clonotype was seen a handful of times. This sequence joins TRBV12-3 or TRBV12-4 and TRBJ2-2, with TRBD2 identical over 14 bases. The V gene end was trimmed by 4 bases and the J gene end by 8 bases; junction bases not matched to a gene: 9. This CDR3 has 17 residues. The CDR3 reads CASSSQTSGGAWGELFF. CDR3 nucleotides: TGTGCCAGCAGTTCGCAGACTAGCGGGGGGGCCTGGGGGGAGCTGTTTTTT.

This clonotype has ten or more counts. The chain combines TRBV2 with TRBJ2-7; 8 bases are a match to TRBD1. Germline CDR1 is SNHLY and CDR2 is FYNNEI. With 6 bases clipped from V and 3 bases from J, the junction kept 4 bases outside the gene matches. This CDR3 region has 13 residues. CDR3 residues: CASRGTGFYEQYF. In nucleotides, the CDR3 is TGTGCCAGCAGGGGGACAGGATTCTACGAGCAGTACTTC.

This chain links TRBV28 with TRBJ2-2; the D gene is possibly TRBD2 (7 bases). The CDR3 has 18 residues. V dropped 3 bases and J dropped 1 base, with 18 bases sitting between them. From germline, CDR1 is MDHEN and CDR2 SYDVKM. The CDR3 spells CASSLGGGGSLNTGELFF. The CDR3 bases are TGTGCCAGCAGTTTGGGAGGCGGGGGCAGCTTGAACACCGGGGAGCTGTTTTTT.

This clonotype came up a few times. The CDR3 here is CASTREKSPSVNEQFF. DNA of the CDR3: TGTGCCAGCACCAGGGAGAAAAGTCCTTCGGTAAATGAGCAGTTCTTC. The chain recombines TRBV2 with TRBJ2-1; D could derive from TRBD1 or TRBD2 (5 bases each). Looked up from germline, CDR1 is SNHLY and CDR2 is FYNNEI. The CDR3 has 16 amino acids. The V and J ends lost 7 bases and 7 bases respectively, with 23 bases between them.

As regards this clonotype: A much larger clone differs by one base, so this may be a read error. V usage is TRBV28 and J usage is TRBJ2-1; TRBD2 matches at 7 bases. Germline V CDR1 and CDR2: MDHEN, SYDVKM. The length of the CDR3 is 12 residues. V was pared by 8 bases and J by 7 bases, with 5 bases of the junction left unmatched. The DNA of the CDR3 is TGTGCCAGCGGCCGGACTAGAAATGAGCAGTTCTTC. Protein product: CASGRTRNEQFF. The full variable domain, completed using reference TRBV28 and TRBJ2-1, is DVKVTQSSRYLVKRTGEKVFLECVQDMDHENMFWYRQDPGLGLRLIYFSYDVKMKEKGDIPEGYSVSREKKERFSLILESASTNQTSMYLCASGRTRNEQFFGPGTRLTVL.

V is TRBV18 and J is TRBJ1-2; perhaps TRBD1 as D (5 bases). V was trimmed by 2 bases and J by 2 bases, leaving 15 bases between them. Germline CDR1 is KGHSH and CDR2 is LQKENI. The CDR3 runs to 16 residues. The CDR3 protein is CASSPNSGDQNYGYTF. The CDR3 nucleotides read TGTGCCAGCTCACCAAACTCGGGGGACCAAAACTATGGCTACACCTTC.

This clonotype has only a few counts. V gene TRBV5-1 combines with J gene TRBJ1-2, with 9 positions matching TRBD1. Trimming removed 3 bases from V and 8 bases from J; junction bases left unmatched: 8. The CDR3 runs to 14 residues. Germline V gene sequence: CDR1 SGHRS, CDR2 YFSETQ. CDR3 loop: CASSWGQGEDGYTF. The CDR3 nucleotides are TGCGCCAGCAGCTGGGGACAGGGAGAGGACGGCTACACCTTC.

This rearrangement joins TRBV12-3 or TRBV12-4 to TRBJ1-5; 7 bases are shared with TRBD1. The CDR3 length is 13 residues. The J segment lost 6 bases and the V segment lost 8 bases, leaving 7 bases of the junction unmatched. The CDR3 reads CASGHEGAQPQHF. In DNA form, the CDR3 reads TGTGCCAGCGGCCACGAGGGGGCTCAGCCCCAGCATTTT.

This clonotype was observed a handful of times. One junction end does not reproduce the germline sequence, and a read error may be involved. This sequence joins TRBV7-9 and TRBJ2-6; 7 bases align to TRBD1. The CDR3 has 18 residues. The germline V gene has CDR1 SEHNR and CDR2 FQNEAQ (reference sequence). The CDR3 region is CASSLDPGQASGANVLTF. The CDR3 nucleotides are TGTGCCAGCAGTTTAGATCCAGGACAGGCCTCTGGGGCCAACGTCCTGACTTTC.

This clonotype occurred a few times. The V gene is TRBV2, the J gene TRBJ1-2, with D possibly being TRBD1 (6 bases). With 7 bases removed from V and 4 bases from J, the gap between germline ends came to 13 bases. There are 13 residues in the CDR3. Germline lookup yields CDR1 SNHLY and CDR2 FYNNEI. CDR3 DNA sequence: TGTGCCAGCACAGGCGGGGGGCTCTATGGCTACACCTTC. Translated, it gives CASTGGGLYGYTF.

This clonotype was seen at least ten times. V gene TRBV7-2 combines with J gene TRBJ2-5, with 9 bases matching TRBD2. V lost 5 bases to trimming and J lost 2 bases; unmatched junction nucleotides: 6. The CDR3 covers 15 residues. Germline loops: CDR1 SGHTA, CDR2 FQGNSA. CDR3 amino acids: CASSILAGLQETQYF. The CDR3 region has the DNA TGTGCCAGCAGCATACTAGCGGGCTTGCAAGAGACCCAGTACTTC.

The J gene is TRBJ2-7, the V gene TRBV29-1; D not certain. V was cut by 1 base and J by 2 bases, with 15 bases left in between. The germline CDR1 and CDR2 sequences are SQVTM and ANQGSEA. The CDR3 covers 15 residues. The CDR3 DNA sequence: TGCAGCGTTGAAGCCACCTCCTCCGCTACCTACGAGCAGTACTTC. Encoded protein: CSVEATSSATYEQYF.

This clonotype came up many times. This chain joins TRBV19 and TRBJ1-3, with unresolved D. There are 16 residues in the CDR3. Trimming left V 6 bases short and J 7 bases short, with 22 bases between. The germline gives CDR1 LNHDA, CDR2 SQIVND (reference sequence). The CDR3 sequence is CASRPEDGLRGNTIYF. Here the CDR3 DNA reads TGTGCCAGTAGACCGGAGGACGGACTCCGAGGGAACACCATATATTTT.

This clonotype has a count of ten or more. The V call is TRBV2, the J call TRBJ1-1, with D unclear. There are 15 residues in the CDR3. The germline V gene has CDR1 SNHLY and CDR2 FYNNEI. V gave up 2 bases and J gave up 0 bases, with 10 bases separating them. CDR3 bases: TGTGCCAGCAGTGAATTGCGGGTCATGAACACTGAAGCTTTCTTT. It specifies CASSELRVMNTEAFF. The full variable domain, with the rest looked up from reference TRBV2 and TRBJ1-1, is EPEVTQTPSHQVTQMGQEVILRCVPISNHLYFYWYRQILGQKVEFLVSFYNNEISEKSEIFDDQFSVERPDGSNFTLKIRSTKLEDSAMYFCASSELRVMNTEAFFGQGTRLTVV.

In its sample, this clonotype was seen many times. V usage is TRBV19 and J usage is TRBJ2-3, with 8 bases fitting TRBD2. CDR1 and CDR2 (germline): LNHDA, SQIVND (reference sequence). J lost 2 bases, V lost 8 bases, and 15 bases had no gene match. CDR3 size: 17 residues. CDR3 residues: CASRGSGGLGSTDTQYF. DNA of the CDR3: TGTGCCAGTCGGGGAAGTGGGGGACTAGGCTCCACAGATACGCAGTATTTT.

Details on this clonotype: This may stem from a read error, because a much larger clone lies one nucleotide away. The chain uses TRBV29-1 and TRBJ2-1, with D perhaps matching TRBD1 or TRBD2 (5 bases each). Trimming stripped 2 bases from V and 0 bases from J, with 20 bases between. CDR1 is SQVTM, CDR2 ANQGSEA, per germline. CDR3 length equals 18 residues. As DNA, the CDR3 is TGCAGCGTTGAATTCCCCCGGGACGGGTACCGCTCCTACAATGAGCAGTTCTTC. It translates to CSVEFPRDGYRSYNEQFF.

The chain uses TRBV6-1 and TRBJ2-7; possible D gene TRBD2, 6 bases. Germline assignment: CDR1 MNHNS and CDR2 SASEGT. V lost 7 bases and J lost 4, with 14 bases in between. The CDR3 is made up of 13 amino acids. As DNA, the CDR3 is TGTGCCAGCAACCTCCCCGGGGGATACGAGCAGTACTTC. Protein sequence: CASNLPGGYEQYF.